The 21 T cell receptor beta chains given below trace back to one sample, sequenced in a study of cytomegalovirus exposure and HLA in healthy donors. The PCR was carried out with 60 Vbeta primers and 13 Jbeta primers. TCRdb's table, derived via immunoSEQ multiplex PCR, lists solely in-frame clones and lacks some. This sample yields 95,000 to 110,000 clones, of which 55% to 85% are seen a single time; roughly 7.8% belongs to the top ten. The material sequenced was PBMCs. Receptors were obtained from a man younger than 45 in good health and CMV-seronegative.

The gene calls are TRBV18 and TRBJ1-2; 8 bases map to TRBD1. The germline V gene encodes CDR1 KGHSH and CDR2 LQKENI. J was trimmed by 7 bases and V by 6 bases; bases with no gene match: 7. The CDR3 extends over 13 amino acids. The CDR3 coding sequence is TGTGCCAGCTCCGACAGGGGCCCTATTGGCTACACCTTC. Translation: CASSDRGPIGYTF.

The J gene is TRBJ2-2, the V gene TRBV2; D gene uncertain. Germline V gives CDR1 SNHLY, CDR2 FYNNEI. V lost 7 bases and J lost 2, with 14 bases in between. This CDR3 spans 15 amino acids. The CDR3: CASNLNRINTGELFF. The CDR3, as DNA: TGTGCCAGCAACCTTAACAGAATCAACACCGGGGAGCTGTTTTTT.

In this sample, this clone turned up a few times. The chain employs TRBV27 and TRBJ2-5; 10 nucleotides align to TRBD2. Unmatched junction bases numbered 13, after V lost 2 bases and J lost 7 bases. This CDR3 region has 17 residues. Germline V gene data show CDR1 as MNHEY and CDR2 as SMNVEV (reference sequence). CDR3: CASSLSGTSVNGGTQYF. The CDR3, as DNA: TGTGCCAGCAGTTTAAGCGGGACTAGCGTAAACGGGGGGACCCAGTACTTC.

This clone was seen more than once but under ten times. The chain links TRBV7-8 to TRBJ2-3; 8 positions match TRBD2. From germline, CDR1 is SGHVS and CDR2 FQNEAQ. V lost 1 base, J lost 6 bases, and 3 bases stayed unmatched. The CDR3 sequence is 14 residues long. The CDR3: CASSLGREGDTQYF. Written as DNA, the CDR3 is TGTGCCAGCAGCTTAGGTCGGGAGGGCGATACGCAGTATTTT.

CDR3 bases: TGTGCCAGCAGCTTAAGCAGCACAGGGGTAGGGAACTATGGCTACACCTTC. Amino acid sequence: CASSLSSTGVGNYGYTF. The chain is built from TRBV7-9 and TRBJ1-2; TRBD1 agrees at 7 bases. V lost 2 bases and J lost 2; bases outside the gene matches: 11. This CDR3 has 17 amino acids. The germline V gene encodes CDR1 SEHNR and CDR2 FQNEAQ (reference sequence).

This chain links TRBV4-1 with TRBJ2-7, with D possibly being TRBD2 (5 bases). Germline values: CDR1 MGHRA, CDR2 YSYEKL. There are 15 residues in the CDR3. V lost 0 bases to trimming and J lost 4 bases, with 13 bases between them. The CDR3 loop reads CASSQEALERYEQYF. The CDR3 DNA follows: TGCGCCAGCAGCCAAGAAGCACTCGAGCGGTACGAGCAGTACTTC.

The count of this clone is one. V usage is TRBV7-9 and J usage is TRBJ2-3, with 7 bases that match TRBD2. After removal of 3 bases from V and 3 bases from J, the junction contained 3 bases not matched to a gene. Germline-derived CDR1 and CDR2 are SEHNR and FQNEAQ (reference sequence). CDR3 length: 14 residues. The CDR3 DNA reads as TGTGCCAGCAGCTTGGGGGGGGAGACAGATACGCAGTATTTT. Its protein is CASSLGGETDTQYF.

The rearrangement joins TRBV29-1 to TRBJ2-5; 9 bases map to TRBD1. The V segment lost 5 bases and the J segment 4 bases; nucleotides outside the gene matches: 2. The CDR3 has 12 residues. CDR1 and CDR2 (germline): SQVTM, ANQGSEA. The CDR3 protein is CSVKDRGETQYF. The CDR3 coding sequence is TGCAGCGTTAAGGACAGGGGAGAGACCCAGTACTTC.

To note about this clone: Different DNA sequences within this sample yield the same CDR3. V and J are TRBV30 and TRBJ2-5, with 11 bases fitting TRBD2. The CDR3 loop spans 17 amino acids. Trimming took 3 bases from V and 4 from J; bases not matched to a gene: 13. The germline V gene has CDR1 GTSNPN and CDR2 SVGIG (reference sequence). CDR3 in amino acids: CAWSLRGLAGGGETQYF. The CDR3 DNA reads as TGTGCCTGGAGCTTACGCGGGCTAGCGGGAGGAGGAGAGACCCAGTACTTC.

As for this clone: Mismatch with germline at one junction end may stem from a read error. The chain couples TRBV7-8 to TRBJ2-5; D is possibly TRBD1 (5 bases). CDR3 size: 13 residues. Per germline, CDR1 SGHVS and CDR2 FQNEAQ. The chain's CDR3 is CASSYDSLDQANF. Here the CDR3 DNA reads TGTGCCAGCAGCTACGACAGCCTGGATCAGGCTAACTTC.

The V call is TRBV18, the J call TRBJ2-1, with 12 bases matching TRBD2. Germline CDR1 is KGHSH and CDR2 is LQKENI. The V gene end was trimmed by 4 bases and the J gene end by 0 bases; junction bases not matched to a gene: 7. The CDR3 has 18 residues. The CDR3 DNA reads as TGTGCCAGCTCACAACCCGGACTAGCGGGGATCTCCTACAATGAGCAGTTCTTC. This translates into CASSQPGLAGISYNEQFF.

This clone was detected only once. The J gene is TRBJ1-1, the V gene TRBV29-1, with 7 bases lining up with TRBD1. CDR3 size: 14 residues. With V trimmed by 7 bases and J by 1 base, 9 bases remained unmatched. Germline V gene sequence: CDR1 SQVTM, CDR2 ANQGSEA. CDR3: CSGGPGTANTEAFF. For the CDR3, the DNA is TGCAGCGGTGGCCCAGGGACAGCGAACACTGAAGCTTTCTTT.

This rearrangement joins TRBV4-1 to TRBJ1-2; D uncertain. V lost 1 base to trimming and J lost 4 bases, with 7 bases between them. This CDR3 region has 13 residues. CDR1 and CDR2 (germline): MGHRA, YSYEKL. CDR3 amino acids: CASSQVGLYGYTF. CDR3 coding DNA: TGCGCCAGCAGCCAAGTTGGACTCTATGGCTACACCTTC.

The V and J genes are TRBV30 and TRBJ1-2, with D uncertain. The germline CDR1 and CDR2 sequences are GTSNPN and SVGIG (reference sequence). V lost 7 bases and J lost 4, with 13 bases in between. The CDR3 totals 12 residues. CDR3 residues: CALGGYSYGYTF. The DNA for the CDR3 is TGTGCCTTGGGAGGGTACAGCTATGGCTACACCTTC.

The chain uses TRBV5-4 and TRBJ1-5, with 8 bases lining up with TRBD1. This CDR3 has 13 amino acids. Germline-derived CDR1 and CDR2 are SGHNT and YYREEE (reference sequence). Trimming took 7 bases from V and 5 from J; bases not matched to a gene: 5. CDR3 sequence reads: CASSTGGDQPQHF. CDR3 DNA sequence: TGTGCCAGCTCCACAGGGGGGGATCAGCCCCAGCATTTT.

The J gene is TRBJ1-3, the V gene TRBV28; a possible D gene is TRBD1 (5 bases). V lost 8 bases to trimming and J lost 4 bases, with 18 bases between them. The length of the CDR3 is 15 residues. Germline loops: CDR1 MDHEN, CDR2 SYDVKM. CDR3 nucleotide sequence: TGTGCCAGCTCCCGGGGCCCGGGAGTGGGAAACACCATATATTTT. Protein: CASSRGPGVGNTIYF.

The genes are TRBV7-3 and TRBJ1-1, with a possible D match to TRBD1 (6 bases). Looked up from germline, CDR1 is SGHTA and CDR2 is FQGTGA. V was clipped by 5 bases and J by 8 bases, with 15 bases between them. This CDR3 comprises 13 residues. Written as DNA, the CDR3 is TGTGCCAGCAGCCTAGGGGGACCGGGCGAAGCTTTCTTT. Its translation: CASSLGGPGEAFF.

V and J are TRBV30 and TRBJ2-7, with D tentatively TRBD1 (6 bases). The CDR3 spans 15 residues. Germline V gene lookup returns CDR1 GTSNPN and CDR2 SVGIG (reference sequence). Trimming pared 3 bases from V and 3 bases from J, leaving 18 bases between. The CDR3 is CAWSAYRDGIYEQYF. The CDR3 coding sequence is TGTGCCTGGAGCGCTTACAGGGACGGGATCTACGAGCAGTACTTC.

The CDR3 DNA reads TGTGCCAGCAGCCCCACGATGGGCGGGGGTGAGCAGTTCTTC. As protein: CASSPTMGGGEQFF. This sequence joins TRBV9 and TRBJ2-1; TRBD2 agrees at 7 bases. V lost 4 bases, J lost 9 bases, and 10 bases stayed unmatched. The CDR3 totals 14 residues. Germline values: CDR1 SGDLS, CDR2 YYNGEE.

Points on this clone: Relative to the germline gene, one junction end is altered; a read error may explain this. This chain connects TRBV18 to TRBJ1-2, with TRBD1 as a possible D gene (6 bases). This CDR3 is built from 11 residues. CDR1 is KGHSH, CDR2 LQKENI, per germline. The CDR3 bases are TGTGCCAGCTCACCGTCGACAGGCTGCACCTTC. The encoded protein is CASSPSTGCTF.

The chain couples TRBV28 to TRBJ1-2, with D hard to call. In germline, CDR1 is MDHEN, CDR2 SYDVKM. This CDR3 comprises 14 residues. V dropped 5 bases and J dropped 2 bases, with 12 bases sitting between them. The CDR3 DNA is TGTGCCAGCAGTCCATTCGACGGGAACTATGGCTACACCTTC. Its translation is CASSPFDGNYGYTF.